This entry is about one T cell receptor beta chain. Its specificity is not known. Documented treatment: oral pan-JAK inhibitor, 5-10 mg twice daily. This sample stems from a study of CD8+ T cells in alopecia areata. Study details: The drug, oral tofacitinib, was given to treated patients at 5 to 10 mg twice daily. Study results and limitations: Expanded CD8+ clones among the top 100, as well as scalp clonality, were significantly decreased by tofacitinib.

Germline CDR1 LNHNV, CDR2 YYDKDF (reference sequence). Trimming removed 0 bases at V and 1 base at J, with 9 bases between. The CDR3 is 15 amino acids. In each case, RNA was isolated and then reverse transcribed into cDNA as the sequencing template. TCRdb's copy holds only in-frame clones and misses some; the assay was immunoSEQ multiplex PCR. The top ten clones hold around 3% of a sample with more than 200,000 clones, approximately 40% of them seen once. The chain links TRBV15 to TRBJ2-5, with D unresolved. This TCR derives from a human donor with alopecia areata. The sequenced sample was CD4+ T cells sorted from blood, obtained around week 37, from a patient treated with tofacitinib. CDR3 residues: CATSRDRDLQETQYF. CDR3 bases: TGTGCCACCAGCAGAGATCGAGACCTCCAAGAGACCCAGTACTTC.